Shown below are 24 T cell receptor beta chains from a single sample sequenced in a study of OX40 agonist ivuxolimab in advanced cancers. The assay was immunoSEQ multiplex PCR, and TCRdb's table has in-frame clones only and misses some. Among roughly 67,000 clones listed, around nine tenths were seen once. The specimen was CD4+ or CD8+ T cells sorted from blood, collected in a trial of the OX40 agonist ivuxolimab. These receptors came from an adult with an advanced solid tumor such as melanoma, head and neck, liver or kidney cancer.

A single count supports this clone. V gene TRBV14 combines with J gene TRBJ1-3; tentatively, D is TRBD1 (6 bases). V dropped 2 bases and J dropped 0 bases, with 11 bases sitting between them. Germline values: CDR1 SGHDN, CDR2 FVKESK. CDR3 length: 16 amino acids. CDR3 sequence: CASSQRQVISGNTIYF. The CDR3, as DNA: TGTGCCAGCAGCCAACGACAGGTCATCTCTGGAAACACCATATATTTT.

The V and J genes are TRBV5-6 and TRBJ2-3; no firm D call. This CDR3 has 12 residues. V was shortened by 0 bases and J by 4 bases, with 3 bases between the two germline ends. In germline, CDR1 is SGHDT, CDR2 YYEEEE. For the CDR3, the DNA is TGTGCCAGCAGCTTGGATCCAGATACGCAGTATTTT. Translated, it gives CASSLDPDTQYF.

The chain couples TRBV6-8 to TRBJ1-5; D not certain. V lost 8 bases and J 3 bases, leaving 17 bases between the germline ends. There are 15 residues in the CDR3. CDR1 MNHGY and CDR2 SAAAGT come from the germline V gene. The CDR3: CASPEKEGFNQPQHF. Here the CDR3 DNA reads TGTGCCAGCCCAGAGAAGGAGGGCTTCAATCAGCCCCAGCATTTT.

The chain carries TRBV6-1 and TRBJ1-4; D not certain. Trimming stripped 2 bases from V and 5 bases from J, with 12 bases between. Germline assignment: CDR1 MNHNS and CDR2 SASEGT. This CDR3 spans 15 amino acids. CDR3 region: CASSEYTRENEKLFF. The CDR3 DNA reads as TGTGCCAGCAGTGAATATACGCGGGAGAATGAAAAACTGTTTTTT.

This clone turned up a few times. The V and J genes are TRBV4-1 and TRBJ1-4; tentatively, D is TRBD1 (5 bases). Germline CDR1 MGHRA, CDR2 YSYEKL. CDR3 size: 15 residues. Trimming cost V 5 bases and J 0 bases, with 10 bases left between them. The CDR3 region has the DNA TGCGCCAGCAGCGTACTACAGGCAACTAATGAAAAACTGTTTTTT. This sequence encodes CASSVLQATNEKLFF.

This chain uses TRBV27 with TRBJ2-1, with a weak D call TRBD2 (6 bases). Germline CDR1 reads MNHEY; CDR2 reads SMNVEV (reference sequence). Trimming pared 5 bases from V and 4 bases from J, leaving 9 bases between. CDR3 length: 13 residues. CDR3 loop: CASSTREYNEQFF. Here the CDR3 DNA reads TGTGCCAGCAGTACCCGGGAGTACAATGAGCAGTTCTTC.

The rearrangement uses TRBV18 and TRBJ1-2; the D is unclear. CDR1 is KGHSH and CDR2 is LQKENI in the germline V gene. The CDR3 length is 13 residues. V was cut by 3 bases and J by 5 bases, with 10 bases left in between. Written as DNA, the CDR3 is TGTGCCAGCTCACCCCCCGGGCCATATGGCTACACCTTC. This gives the protein CASSPPGPYGYTF.

J is TRBJ2-3 and V is TRBV5-1, with 7 positions matching TRBD1. The CDR3 sequence is 15 residues long. With 6 bases clipped from V and 0 bases from J, the junction kept 7 bases outside the gene matches. Looked up from germline, CDR1 is SGHRS and CDR2 is YFSETQ. CDR3 region: CASTRQGYSTDTQYF. The CDR3 region has the DNA TGCGCCAGCACCAGACAGGGTTATAGCACAGATACGCAGTATTTT.

CDR3 nucleotides: TGTGCCAGCGGAAGCCGGGCAAACAATGAGCAGTTCTTC. It encodes CASGSRANNEQFF. V usage is TRBV9 and J usage is TRBJ2-1; D is unresolved. Trimming pared 7 bases from V and 5 bases from J, leaving 13 bases between. In germline, CDR1 is SGDLS, CDR2 YYNGEE. The CDR3 extends over 13 amino acids.

This chain links TRBV28 with TRBJ1-3; D gene uncertain. The CDR3 has 14 residues. V dropped 3 bases and J dropped 3 bases, with 9 bases sitting between them. Germline V lookup: CDR1 MDHEN, CDR2 SYDVKM. Written as DNA, the CDR3 is TGTGCCAGCAGTTTCGAGCGGATTGGAAACACCATATATTTT. Translation: CASSFERIGNTIYF.

The chain couples TRBV5-4 to TRBJ2-4; either TRBD1 or TRBD2 may supply D (5 bases each). CDR1 SGHNT and CDR2 YYREEE come from the germline V gene (reference sequence). The CDR3 contains 14 residues. V was pared by 4 bases and J by 2 bases, with 10 bases between. CDR3 sequence (DNA): TGTGCCAGCAGCACGGGGCTAACCAAAAACATTCAGTACTTC. The encoded protein is CASSTGLTKNIQYF.

This clone was found a few times. The V call is TRBV19, the J call TRBJ1-1, with a possible D match to TRBD1 (5 bases). CDR1 LNHDA and CDR2 SQIVND come from the germline V gene (reference sequence). The CDR3 has 14 residues. Between the trimmed V and J ends, which lost 10 bases and 0 bases, there was a span of 15 bases. CDR3 protein: CATSIGAMNTEAFF. The CDR3 bases are TGTGCCACCAGTATAGGGGCTATGAACACTGAAGCTTTCTTT. Drawing the rest from reference TRBV19 and TRBJ1-1, the complete variable domain is DGGITQSPKYLFRKEGQNVTLSCEQNLNHDAMYWYRQDPGQGLRLIYYSQIVNDFQKGDIAEGYSVSREKKESFPLTVTSAQKNPTAFYLCATSIGAMNTEAFFGQGTRLTVV.

This sequence joins TRBV28 and TRBJ2-3; D is unresolved. Germline V gene lookup returns CDR1 MDHEN and CDR2 SYDVKM. The CDR3 runs to 13 residues. Trimming pared 4 bases from V and 0 bases from J, leaving 5 bases between. The CDR3 sequence is CASSSPSTDTQYF. CDR3 DNA sequence: TGTGCCAGCAGTTCTCCTAGCACAGATACGCAGTATTTT.

The chain has TRBV5-4 and TRBJ2-1; D is possibly TRBD2 (5 bases). V gave up 0 bases and J gave up 6 bases, with 19 bases separating them. The CDR3 sequence is 17 residues long. Germline V gene sequence: CDR1 SGHNT, CDR2 YYREEE (reference sequence). In DNA, the CDR3 is TGTGCCAGCAGCTTGGTGGGAGCCCGGATGGGTGGCAATGAGCAGTTCTTC. It codes for CASSLVGARMGGNEQFF.

The chain combines TRBV19 with TRBJ2-4; D gene ambiguous. Per germline, CDR1 LNHDA and CDR2 SQIVND (reference sequence). This CDR3 has 14 amino acids. The V gene lost 3 bases and the J gene lost 7 bases, with 13 bases spanning the gap. CDR3 loop: CASSMVNDGNIQYF. CDR3 coding DNA: TGTGCCAGTAGTATGGTCAACGACGGGAACATTCAGTACTTC.

The J gene is TRBJ2-5, the V gene TRBV9; 8 nucleotides agree with TRBD2. This CDR3 comprises 14 residues. Germline V CDR1 and CDR2: SGDLS, YYNGEE. V shed 4 bases, J shed 5 bases, and the junction held 7 bases outside the gene matches. CDR3 sequence: CASSSLAGLETQYF. The CDR3, as DNA: TGTGCCAGCAGCTCCCTAGCGGGTCTGGAGACCCAGTACTTC.

CDR3 nucleotide sequence: TGTGCCAGCAGCCCTAGGCAGGGGAGCCGGGACACTGAAGCTTTCTTT. This codes for CASSPRQGSRDTEAFF. This chain joins TRBV7-9 and TRBJ1-1; D is possibly TRBD1 (6 bases). The CDR3 extends over 16 amino acids. Trimming left V 5 bases short and J 3 bases short, with 19 bases between. Germline CDR1 is SEHNR and CDR2 is FQNEAQ (reference sequence). The full variable domain, rest sourced from reference TRBV7-9 and TRBJ1-1, is DTGVSQNPRHKITKRGQNVTFRCDPISEHNRLYWYRQTLGQGPEFLTYFQNEAQLEKSRLLSDRFSAERPKGSFSTLEIQRTEQGDSAMYLCASSPRQGSRDTEAFFGQGTRLTVV.

The rearrangement joins TRBV9 to TRBJ2-3; D is possibly TRBD1 (6 bases). The CDR3 is 14 amino acids. Germline assignment: CDR1 SGDLS and CDR2 YYNGEE. The V and J ends lost 4 bases and 2 bases respectively, with 11 bases between them. The CDR3 nucleotides read TGTGCCAGCAGCCGGGACACAAACACAGATACGCAGTATTTT. Translating gives CASSRDTNTDTQYF.

The rearrangement joins TRBV7-8 to TRBJ1-4; D unresolved. With 4 bases removed from V and 4 bases from J, the gap between germline ends came to 13 bases. CDR1 is SGHVS and CDR2 is FQNEAQ in the germline V gene. This CDR3 has 15 amino acids. The CDR3 DNA is TGTGCCAGCAGCTCCCTTGGAGAGGGTAATGAAAAACTGTTTTTT. Protein product: CASSSLGEGNEKLFF.

This clone was detected only once. V usage is TRBV7-9 and J usage is TRBJ2-5; 10 bases match TRBD1. The length of the CDR3 is 16 residues. The J segment lost 1 base and the V segment lost 5 bases, leaving 7 bases of the junction unmatched. Germline CDR1 SEHNR, CDR2 FQNEAQ (reference sequence). The CDR3 reads CASSVTGTGVQETQYF. The CDR3 DNA is TGTGCCAGCAGCGTTACCGGGACAGGGGTCCAAGAGACCCAGTACTTC.

The chain joins TRBV30 to TRBJ1-3; D unclear. CDR3 length: 15 amino acids. Germline CDR1 GTSNPN, CDR2 SVGIG (reference sequence). V shed 0 bases and J shed 0 bases, with 9 bases lying between them. The CDR3 protein is CAWSVGRPSGNTIYF. The CDR3 DNA sequence: TGTGCCTGGAGTGTAGGCAGGCCCTCTGGAAACACCATATATTTT. Variable domain in full (rest from reference TRBV30 and TRBJ1-3): SQTIHQWPATLVQPVGSPLSLECTVEGTSNPNLYWYRQAAGRGLQLLFYSVGIGQISSEVPQNLSASRPQDRQFILSSKKLLLSDSGFYLCAWSVGRPSGNTIYFGEGSWLTVV.

V is TRBV19 and J is TRBJ1-2, with 8 bases lining up with TRBD1. The germline CDR1 and CDR2 sequences are LNHDA and SQIVND (reference sequence). V lost 4 bases to trimming and J lost 1 base; unmatched junction nucleotides: 2. The CDR3 runs to 14 residues. The CDR3 here is CASSRDRNNYGYTF. The CDR3 coding sequence is TGTGCCAGTAGTAGGGACAGGAATAACTATGGCTACACCTTC.

The gene calls are TRBV25-1 and TRBJ2-3; 8 bases are shared with TRBD2. The length of the CDR3 is 14 residues. V lost 5 bases and J lost 0; bases outside the gene matches: 1. Germline V lookup: CDR1 MGHDK, CDR2 SYGVNS. CDR3: CASSSGGSTDTQYF. CDR3 in DNA: TGTGCCAGCAGTAGCGGGGGTAGCACAGATACGCAGTATTTT.

The chain combines TRBV5-6 with TRBJ2-7; D unclear. V was clipped by 2 bases and J by 11 bases, with 14 bases between them. CDR1 SGHDT and CDR2 YYEEEE come from the germline V gene. CDR3 length: 12 residues. CDR3 amino acids: CASSFQARMEYF. The CDR3 coding sequence is TGTGCCAGCAGCTTTCAGGCCCGTATGGAGTACTTC.